This TCR beta chain comes out of a study of shared clonotypes between healthy human individuals. This table comes from immunoSEQ multiplex PCR, and its TCRdb copy is limited to in-frame clones, with some not included. The data contain about 2 million clones, approximately 94% of them seen just once; the ten biggest clones take up 0.9% to 1.3%. The naive CD8 fraction comprised CD45RO-negative cells positively selected for CCR7 and excluded terminally differentiated effector memory CD45RA+ cells. CDR1 and CDR2 (germline): SGDLS, YYNGEE. V dropped 3 bases and J dropped 6 bases, with 11 bases sitting between them. CDR3 length equals 13 residues.

Sample: naive CD8+ T cells sorted from blood. This chain uses TRBV9 with TRBJ2-3; the D is unclear. This TCR derives from a man younger than 30 in good health. Here the CDR3 DNA reads TGTGCCAGCAGCGATCCCCCCCATGATACGCAGTATTTT. Residues: CASSDPPHDTQYF.